This T cell receptor (beta chain) derives from a study of T cells in Graves' hyperthyroidism and ophthalmopathy. General study findings and limits: A median about 6.5 months before onset, the model predicted ophthalmopathy.

The source material, RNA transcripts, was used to amplify TCR beta CDR3 regions. The HTBI primer set was used in a first-round RT-PCR of the TCR CDR3. MiXCR was run by TCRdb on the multiplex PCR reads, yielding one entry per CDR3 protein. The sample holds 500,000 to 650,000 distinct CDR3 sequences, roughly 14% seen once. Diagnoses were made from clinical symptoms, serum measures (thyroxine and TRAb), thyroid ultrasound and orbital computed tomography. Isolation of PBMCs was performed on 10 ml fresh peripheral blood. This clonotype was found many times. Its target is unknown. Deletions cut 7 bases from V and 0 bases from J, with 17 bases between. This CDR3 is built from 16 residues.

The rearrangement uses TRBV12-3 or TRBV12-4 and TRBJ2-3, with D perhaps TRBD2 (5 bases). This clonotype originated in a woman aged 50 to 60 with Graves' ophthalmopathy. The material sequenced was blood. CDR3 coding DNA: TGTGCCAGCACCCCGTATGGGAGCGGTAGCACAGATACGCAGTATTTT. Its protein product is CASTPYGSGSTDTQYF.